Included here is one T cell receptor beta chain sequence, with context. The entry originates in a study of control samples from healthy donors and cancer patients. Clones were sequenced by immunoSEQ multiplex PCR, and TCRdb holds only the in-frame ones, with some missing. The sample has about 160,000 clones; around 96% are singletons. Trimming removed 2 bases from V and 0 bases from J, with 11 bases in between. Germline assignment: CDR1 MNHEY and CDR2 SMNVEV (reference sequence). This CDR3 spans 16 amino acids. The sequencing sample was made of blood. V is TRBV27 and J is TRBJ1-3; D possibly corresponds to TRBD1 (5 bases). This clonotype was sampled from a woman aged 40 to 50 in good health. The chain's CDR3 is CASSLEGPYSGNTIYF. The CDR3 region has the DNA TGTGCCAGCAGTTTAGAGGGGCCCTACTCTGGAAACACCATATATTTT.